Each of the 22 T cell receptor beta chains below was sequenced from the same sample in a study of blood T cell repertoires in COVID-19. Data came from immunoSEQ multiplex PCR; TCRdb stores just in-frame clones and leaves some out. The table shows 100,000 to 130,000 clones, with approximately 89% occurring only once. Sequenced: peripheral blood. Receptors originate from a man aged 45-60 years with active or convalescent COVID-19.

This clone was found a few times. The J gene is TRBJ1-5, the V gene TRBV24-1, with 7 positions matching TRBD1. This CDR3 has 14 residues. V dropped 3 bases and J dropped 5; count of bases not matched to a gene: 3. Germline assignment: CDR1 KGHDR and CDR2 SFDVKD. In DNA form, the CDR3 reads TGTGCCACCAGTGATACCGGGACAGATCAGCCCCAGCATTTT. Translating it yields CATSDTGTDQPQHF.

The J gene is TRBJ1-3, the V gene TRBV20-1; no clear D. The germline gives CDR1 DFQATT, CDR2 SNEGSKA (reference sequence). V was pared by 5 bases and J by 3 bases, with 11 bases between. The CDR3 has 13 amino acids. CDR3 in DNA: TGCAGTGCTCGTGACTACGTTGGAAACACCATATATTTT. Its protein product is CSARDYVGNTIYF.

The V gene is TRBV25-1, the J gene TRBJ2-6; tentatively, D is TRBD1 (6 bases). V was trimmed by 3 bases and J by 2 bases, leaving 11 bases between them. The length of the CDR3 is 16 residues. Germline CDR1 reads MGHDK; CDR2 reads SYGVNS. The CDR3 DNA reads as TGTGCCAGCAGTGACGGGACATCTCCTGGGGCCAACGTCCTGACTTTC. It translates to CASSDGTSPGANVLTF.

V usage is TRBV11-2 and J usage is TRBJ2-5, with D unclear. In germline, CDR1 is SGHAT, CDR2 FQNNGV. CDR3 size: 14 residues. V lost 3 bases and J 4 bases, leaving 12 bases between the germline ends. The CDR3 protein is CASSFSRSAETQYF. The CDR3 DNA reads TGTGCCAGCAGCTTTTCACGGAGCGCAGAGACCCAGTACTTC.

The V gene is TRBV11-2, the J gene TRBJ2-1, with D unresolved. The germline CDR1 and CDR2 sequences are SGHAT and FQNNGV. The CDR3 has 12 residues. V shed 1 base and J shed 8 bases, with 6 bases lying between them. CDR3 bases: TGTGCCAGCAGCTTAGTCTCGGATGAGCAGTTCTTC. Amino acid sequence: CASSLVSDEQFF. The variable domain in full, completed from reference TRBV11-2 and TRBJ2-1, reads EAGVAQSPRYKIIEKRQSVAFWCNPISGHATLYWYQQILGQGPKLLIQFQNNGVVDDSQLPKDRFSAERLKGVDSTLKIQPAKLEDSAVYLCASSLVSDEQFFGPGTRLTVL.

The chain employs TRBV19 and TRBJ1-1, with 7 bases fitting TRBD1. The CDR3 spans 14 residues. Germline-derived CDR1 and CDR2 are LNHDA and SQIVND (reference sequence). Trimming removed 4 bases from V and 4 bases from J; junction bases left unmatched: 6. The CDR3 region has the DNA TGTGCCAGTAGTAGACGACAGGGCCGCACTGAAGCTTTCTTT. Protein product: CASSRRQGRTEAFF. The complete variable domain, with remaining parts taken from reference TRBV19 and TRBJ1-1, reads DGGITQSPKYLFRKEGQNVTLSCEQNLNHDAMYWYRQDPGQGLRLIYYSQIVNDFQKGDIAEGYSVSREKKESFPLTVTSAQKNPTAFYLCASSRRQGRTEAFFGQGTRLTVV.

This clone turned up a few times. V usage is TRBV10-3 and J usage is TRBJ2-7; D remains ambiguous. The ends were cut back, 2 bases at V and 4 bases at J, with 9 bases in the middle. The germline CDR1 and CDR2 sequences are ENHRY and SYGVKD. CDR3 length equals 13 residues. The CDR3 is CAISEGAEYEQYF. In DNA, the CDR3 is TGTGCCATCAGTGAGGGTGCCGAGTACGAGCAGTACTTC.

J is TRBJ1-3 and V is TRBV7-2; 9 bases are shared with TRBD1. The germline CDR1 and CDR2 sequences are SGHTA and FQGNSA. This CDR3 has 16 residues. V lost 5 bases and J lost 0; bases outside the gene matches: 5. CDR3 DNA sequence: TGTGCCAGCAGCATTACAGGGGGCAACTCTGGAAACACCATATATTTT. It codes for CASSITGGNSGNTIYF.

The chain is built from TRBV4-1 and TRBJ2-1, with TRBD2 identical over 8 bases. Germline trimming cut 4 bases from V and 6 bases from J; bases unmatched to any gene: 8. The CDR3 loop spans 15 amino acids. Germline V gives CDR1 MGHRA, CDR2 YSYEKL. CDR3 loop: CASSLLPGLGNEQFF. As DNA, the CDR3 is TGCGCCAGCAGCCTATTACCGGGACTAGGCAATGAGCAGTTCTTC.

The chain recombines TRBV5-4 with TRBJ2-1, with D maybe TRBD1 (6 bases). CDR1 is SGHNT and CDR2 is YYREEE in the germline V gene (reference sequence). The V and J ends lost 5 bases and 1 base respectively, with 16 bases between them. CDR3 length: 16 amino acids. CDR3 nucleotide sequence: TGTGCCAGCAGTTCAGCAGGGGCATATTCCTACAATGAGCAGTTCTTC. This gives the protein CASSSAGAYSYNEQFF.

In DNA form, the CDR3 reads TGTGCCAGCAGCTTAGATTTGGCAGGCCCCTTAATATCCTACAATGAGCAGTTCTTC. Translation gives CASSLDLAGPLISYNEQFF. This rearrangement joins TRBV11-2 to TRBJ2-1, with D hard to call. V lost 0 bases and J lost 1, with 19 bases in between. The germline V gene has CDR1 SGHAT and CDR2 FQNNGV. The CDR3 runs to 19 residues.

The chain recombines TRBV5-1 with TRBJ2-2; unclear D gene. The germline gives CDR1 SGHRS, CDR2 YFSETQ. V lost 4 bases and J 0 bases, leaving 10 bases between the germline ends. The CDR3 extends over 15 amino acids. The CDR3 sequence is CASSVSTANTGELFF. CDR3 DNA: TGCGCCAGCAGCGTATCAACAGCGAACACCGGGGAGCTGTTTTTT. The complete variable domain, with remaining parts taken from reference TRBV5-1 and TRBJ2-2, reads KAGVTQTPRYLIKTRGQQVTLSCSPISGHRSVSWYQQTPGQGLQFLFEYFSETQRNKGNFPGRFSGRQFSNSRSEMNVSTLELGDSALYLCASSVSTANTGELFFGEGSRLTVL.

The chain carries TRBV7-9 and TRBJ2-2, with TRBD2 as a possible D gene (5 bases). This CDR3 region has 17 residues. V shed 5 bases and J shed 0 bases, with 16 bases lying between them. The germline V gene has CDR1 SEHNR and CDR2 FQNEAQ (reference sequence). DNA for the CDR3: TGTGCCAGCAGCCCCTCGTTTGCGGGCGCGAACACCGGGGAGCTGTTTTTT. This encodes CASSPSFAGANTGELFF.

This chain links TRBV2 with TRBJ1-2, with D uncertain. Germline CDR1 reads SNHLY; CDR2 reads FYNNEI. Between the trimmed V and J ends, which lost 7 bases and 9 bases, there was a span of 12 bases. CDR3 size: 11 residues. Written as DNA, the CDR3 is TGTGCCAGCAACCCGCGGGGAAGCTACACCTTC. It encodes CASNPRGSYTF.

The chain combines TRBV20-1 with TRBJ2-5; D remains unclear. CDR1 is DFQATT, CDR2 SNEGSKA, per germline (reference sequence). The CDR3 contains 10 residues. V dropped 3 bases and J dropped 5 bases, with 4 bases sitting between them. The DNA for the CDR3 is TGCAGTGCTAGCGGGGAGACCCAGTACTTC. Amino acids: CSASGETQYF.

The V call is TRBV24-1, the J call TRBJ1-2; 7 bases agree with TRBD1. Germline values: CDR1 KGHDR, CDR2 SFDVKD. The junction had 8 bases not matched to a gene; V was cut back by 4 bases and J by 7 bases. The CDR3 sequence is 14 residues long. In nucleotides, the CDR3 is TGTGCCACCAGTGAATTTGACAGGGTCGGTGGCTACACCTTC. Amino acids: CATSEFDRVGGYTF.

J is TRBJ1-1 and V is TRBV27; TRBD1 might be the D (5 bases). With 3 bases removed from V and 5 bases from J, the gap between germline ends came to 16 bases. This CDR3 comprises 15 residues. Germline V gives CDR1 MNHEY, CDR2 SMNVEV (reference sequence). The DNA for the CDR3 is TGTGCCAGCAGTTTTAATTCGGCCCGGGGGACTGAAGCTTTCTTT. Its protein is CASSFNSARGTEAFF.

This clone was observed a few times. The V gene is TRBV7-2, the J gene TRBJ1-2, with 7 bases aligning to TRBD1. The length of the CDR3 is 17 residues. CDR1 SGHTA and CDR2 FQGNSA come from the germline V gene. V was clipped by 5 bases and J by 0 bases; unmatched bases: 12. This chain's CDR3 is CASSQRGQAATNYGYTF. In nucleotides, the CDR3 is TGTGCCAGCAGCCAAAGAGGACAGGCGGCAACTAACTATGGCTACACCTTC.

The V call is TRBV5-5, the J call TRBJ1-4; 9 nucleotides line up with TRBD1. Germline V CDR1 and CDR2: SGHKS, YYEKEE (reference sequence). V dropped 4 bases and J dropped 8; count of bases not matched to a gene: 9. The CDR3 runs 15 residues. CDR3 nucleotide sequence: TGTGCCAGCAGCCGGCGACAGGGGGTTGGGGAAAAACTGTTTTTT. Protein: CASSRRQGVGEKLFF.

V and J are TRBV11-2 and TRBJ1-3; maybe TRBD1 (6 bases). This CDR3 region has 14 residues. Germline CDR1 reads SGHAT; CDR2 reads FQNNGV. V dropped 5 bases and J dropped 8 bases, with 16 bases sitting between them. The CDR3 protein is CASSANLDSYTIYF. CDR3 sequence (DNA): TGTGCCAGCAGCGCCAACCTGGACAGTTACACCATATATTTT. The full variable domain, in which reference TRBV11-2 and TRBJ1-3 provide the parts outside the CDR3, is EAGVAQSPRYKIIEKRQSVAFWCNPISGHATLYWYQQILGQGPKLLIQFQNNGVVDDSQLPKDRFSAERLKGVDSTLKIQPAKLEDSAVYLCASSANLDSYTIYFGEGSWLTVV.

The rearrangement uses TRBV9 and TRBJ2-1, with TRBD2 matching over 11 bases. Per germline, CDR1 SGDLS and CDR2 YYNGEE. CDR3 length: 16 amino acids. With 0 bases clipped from V and 3 bases from J, the junction kept 2 bases outside the gene matches. The CDR3 spells CASSVGGTSGYNEQFF. The CDR3 nucleotides are TGTGCCAGCAGCGTAGGGGGGACTAGCGGCTACAATGAGCAGTTCTTC.

The chain is built from TRBV29-1 and TRBJ1-2, with a weak D call TRBD1 (5 bases). CDR3 size: 14 residues. Between the trimmed V and J ends, which lost 2 bases and 4 bases, there was a span of 14 bases. CDR1 is SQVTM and CDR2 is ANQGSEA in the germline V gene. The CDR3 protein is CSVESSGRAYGYTF. As DNA, the CDR3 is TGCAGCGTTGAATCATCAGGGAGGGCCTATGGCTACACCTTC.